These 26 T cell receptor beta chains were sequenced from one sample in a study of T cell responses to AZD1222 COVID-19 vaccine. Profiled with immunoSEQ multiplex PCR; TCRdb holds only in-frame clones, not every one. Seen here are 140,000 or so clones, roughly nine tenths observed once, and the top ten hold 7.5% to 8%. The sequencing used peripheral blood, collected 28 days after the second dose of the MenACWY control vaccine. All receptors come from an adult who received the MenACWY meningococcal vaccine as a control.

The rearrangement joins TRBV5-1 to TRBJ2-3; 11 bases fit TRBD2. V shed 4 bases, J shed 4 bases, and the junction held 8 bases outside the gene matches. Per the germline V gene, CDR1 is SGHRS and CDR2 is YFSETQ. This CDR3 is 16 amino acids long. The CDR3 reads CASSVPLAGGADTQYF. As DNA, the CDR3 is TGCGCCAGCAGCGTTCCCCTAGCGGGAGGCGCAGATACGCAGTATTTT.

The CDR3, as DNA: TGTGCCAGCTCACTCGGACTAGCGGGGGACCAAGAGACCCAGTACTTC. It translates to CASSLGLAGDQETQYF. The V gene is TRBV18, the J gene TRBJ2-5, with TRBD2 identical over 13 bases. This CDR3 comprises 16 residues. Per the germline V gene, CDR1 is KGHSH and CDR2 is LQKENI. V lost 4 bases, J lost 0 bases, and 2 bases stayed unmatched.

The chain combines TRBV7-2 with TRBJ2-1; 8 bases map to TRBD2. CDR1 and CDR2 (germline): SGHTA, FQGNSA. V shed 2 bases, J shed 8 bases, and the junction held 11 bases outside the gene matches. The CDR3 extends over 16 amino acids. The CDR3: CASSLRSTSGEHEQFF. DNA for the CDR3: TGTGCCAGCAGCTTAAGGTCTACTAGCGGAGAACATGAGCAGTTCTTC.

J is TRBJ2-7 and V is TRBV7-6; TRBD2 matches 8 bases. The CDR3 contains 16 residues. Germline-derived CDR1 and CDR2 are SGHVS and FNYEAQ. V dropped 2 bases and J dropped 0; count of bases not matched to a gene: 6. CDR3 coding DNA: TGTGCCAGCAGCTTACGGTCGGCGGGGGGCTCCTACGAGCAGTACTTC. Protein product: CASSLRSAGGSYEQYF.

The rearrangement uses TRBV7-9 and TRBJ1-6, with 9 bases aligning to TRBD1. There are 15 residues in the CDR3. V was pared by 5 bases and J by 10 bases, with 9 bases of the junction left unmatched. Per the germline V gene, CDR1 is SEHNR and CDR2 is FQNEAQ (reference sequence). Here the CDR3 reads CASSPRGQGVSPLHF. The CDR3 region has the DNA TGTGCCAGCAGCCCCCGGGGACAGGGTGTCTCACCCCTCCACTTT.

This clone was detected only a few times. The J gene is TRBJ2-7, the V gene TRBV7-2; 7 bases fit TRBD1. CDR1 and CDR2 (germline): SGHTA, FQGNSA. This CDR3 region has 16 residues. V was clipped by 2 bases and J by 4 bases; unmatched bases: 11. DNA for the CDR3: TGTGCCAGCAGCTTACGTTCAGGGACAGTCCTTTACGAGCAGTACTTC. The encoded protein is CASSLRSGTVLYEQYF. Full variable domain (remainder filled in from reference TRBV7-2 and TRBJ2-7): GAGVSQSPSNKVTEKGKDVELRCDPISGHTALYWYRQSLGQGLEFLIYFQGNSAPDKSGLPSDRFSAERTGGSVSTLTIQRTQQEDSAVYLCASSLRSGTVLYEQYFGPGTRLTVT.

This clone was detected once. The rearrangement joins TRBV18 to TRBJ2-3, with 10 nucleotides matching TRBD1. From germline, CDR1 is KGHSH and CDR2 LQKENI. The V and J ends lost 3 bases and 0 bases, in that order; junction bases with no gene match: 6. The CDR3 is 17 amino acids. CDR3 coding DNA: TGTGCCAGCTCACCGATGGACAGGGGGATAAGCACAGATACGCAGTATTTT. It translates to CASSPMDRGISTDTQYF.

V gene TRBV5-1 combines with J gene TRBJ2-1; the match to TRBD2 covers 10 bases. Germline lookup yields CDR1 SGHRS and CDR2 YFSETQ. Trimming cost V 0 bases and J 8 bases; bases outside gene matches: 5. This CDR3 spans 15 amino acids. Here the CDR3 reads CASSLALAGDYEQFF. The CDR3 DNA reads as TGCGCCAGCAGCTTGGCCCTAGCGGGAGATTATGAGCAGTTCTTC.

V and J are TRBV28 and TRBJ1-2; D perhaps matches TRBD1 (5 bases). Germline values: CDR1 MDHEN, CDR2 SYDVKM. The CDR3 runs to 16 residues. V was trimmed by 7 bases and J by 1 base, leaving 19 bases between them. Here the CDR3 DNA reads TGTGCCAGCAAACCCTCTCCAGGGTCTGATAACTATGGCTACACCTTC. This translates into CASKPSPGSDNYGYTF.

V gene TRBV9 combines with J gene TRBJ2-2; TRBD2 matches at 7 bases. The CDR3 runs to 15 residues. Germline V gives CDR1 SGDLS, CDR2 YYNGEE. The J segment lost 6 bases and the V segment lost 1 base, leaving 6 bases of the junction unmatched. The CDR3 bases are TGTGCCAGCAGCGTACAGGCAGGGAGGGCCGGGGAGCTGTTTTTT. As protein: CASSVQAGRAGELFF.

The rearrangement uses TRBV6-5 and TRBJ2-3, with D possibly being TRBD2 (5 bases). The CDR3 contains 15 residues. V dropped 4 bases and J dropped 2 bases, with 13 bases sitting between them. Per the germline V gene, CDR1 is MNHEY and CDR2 is SVGAGI. The DNA for the CDR3 is TGTGCCAGCAGTTCTTGGGCGGGTCCCACAGATACGCAGTATTTT. It translates to CASSSWAGPTDTQYF.

The chain has TRBV7-3 and TRBJ2-7; possibly TRBD1 for D (6 bases). V was cut by 5 bases and J by 9 bases, with 23 bases left in between. The CDR3 sequence is 15 residues long. The V gene's germline CDR1 is SGHTA and CDR2 FQGTGA. The CDR3 DNA follows: TGTGCCAGCAGCGATGGGGCAGGGGCTTCGGAGATGCAGTACTTC. This codes for CASSDGAGASEMQYF.

J is TRBJ2-5 and V is TRBV5-6; D unresolved. V shed 4 bases and J shed 0 bases, with 4 bases lying between them. The CDR3 is 12 amino acids. Germline V gives CDR1 SGHDT, CDR2 YYEEEE. CDR3 sequence: CASSGDQETQYF. The CDR3 DNA follows: TGTGCCAGCAGCGGAGACCAAGAGACCCAGTACTTC.

The chain joins TRBV5-1 to TRBJ2-7; D unclear. The CDR3 length is 14 residues. CDR1 and CDR2 from the germline V gene are SGHRS and YFSETQ. The V gene lost 4 bases and the J gene lost 4 bases, with 15 bases spanning the gap. The CDR3 spells CASSKEWTGYEQYF. Here the CDR3 DNA reads TGCGCCAGCAGCAAAGAATGGACCGGGTACGAGCAGTACTTC.

A few counts support this clone. The chain has TRBV6-5 and TRBJ2-2; 7 nucleotides line up with TRBD2. In germline, CDR1 is MNHEY, CDR2 SVGAGI. V lost 6 bases and J lost 9; bases outside the gene matches: 7. The CDR3 is made up of 13 amino acids. CDR3 coding DNA: TGTGCCAGCAGGATGGGGGGGGGTCGGGAGCTGTTTTTT. As protein: CASRMGGGRELFF.

The chain carries TRBV3-1 (or the pseudogene TRBV3-2) and TRBJ2-3; 7 bases line up with TRBD2. The J segment lost 4 bases and the V segment lost 7 bases, leaving 8 bases of the junction unmatched. CDR3 length equals 14 residues. CDR1 LGHDT and CDR2 YNNKEL come from the germline V gene (reference sequence). The CDR3, as DNA: TGTGCCAGCACCTCCGGGGGGAAGTCAGATACGCAGTATTTT. Amino acids: CASTSGGKSDTQYF.

This chain connects TRBV7-3 to TRBJ1-6; perhaps TRBD1 as D (5 bases). The germline gives CDR1 SGHTA, CDR2 FQGTGA. The CDR3 totals 14 residues. Trimming removed 2 bases at V and 9 bases at J, with 11 bases between. DNA of the CDR3: TGTGCCAGCAGCTTACGAGGGGCGGGTTCACCCCTCCACTTT. Translating it yields CASSLRGAGSPLHF. The full variable domain, its missing parts supplied by reference TRBV7-3 and TRBJ1-6, is GAGVSQTPSNKVTEKGKYVELRCDPISGHTALYWYRQSLGQGPEFLIYFQGTGAADDSGLPNDRFFAVRPEGSVSTLKIQRTERGDSAVYLCASSLRGAGSPLHFGNGTRLTVT.

The chain joins TRBV4-3 to TRBJ1-6; possible D gene TRBD1, 6 bases. This CDR3 spans 18 amino acids. Trimming removed 1 base at V and 9 bases at J, with 22 bases between. Germline V gene lookup returns CDR1 LGHNA and CDR2 YSLEER. CDR3 amino acids: CASSQVSNFPGVFSPLHF. For the CDR3, the DNA is TGCGCCAGCAGCCAAGTTTCGAATTTTCCAGGGGTTTTTTCACCCCTCCACTTT.

The V call is TRBV28, the J call TRBJ2-7; either TRBD1 or TRBD2 may fit D (6 bases each). Germline CDR1 MDHEN, CDR2 SYDVKM. V was cut by 2 bases and J by 2 bases, with 10 bases left in between. CDR3 length equals 14 residues. The DNA for the CDR3 is TGTGCCAGCAGTTTACCGGGGGCGACCTACGAGCAGTACTTC. Translating it yields CASSLPGATYEQYF.

This rearrangement joins TRBV25-1 to TRBJ1-1, with a tentative D call TRBD1 (5 bases). V was shortened by 6 bases and J by 4 bases, with 12 bases between the two germline ends. The CDR3 spans 13 residues. The germline gives CDR1 MGHDK, CDR2 SYGVNS. As DNA, the CDR3 is TGTGCCAGCAGCCAAACGGGGGGCACTGAAGCTTTCTTT. Its translation: CASSQTGGTEAFF.

This chain links TRBV3-1 (or the pseudogene TRBV3-2) with TRBJ1-1, with unresolved D. V lost 1 base, J lost 0 bases, and 12 bases lay in between. CDR1 is LGHDT, CDR2 YNNKEL, per germline (reference sequence). The CDR3 loop spans 16 amino acids. The CDR3 loop reads CASSQVSGLLNTEAFF. The CDR3 DNA reads as TGTGCCAGCAGCCAAGTTTCTGGTCTCTTGAACACTGAAGCTTTCTTT.

The CDR3 is CASSYARQLGAGELFF. The CDR3 region has the DNA TGTGCCAGCAGTTACGCGCGGCAACTTGGGGCCGGGGAGCTGTTTTTT. V is TRBV6-2 or TRBV6-3 and J is TRBJ2-2, with D hard to call. Germline CDR1 is MNHEY and CDR2 is SVGEGT. Trimming took off 2 bases at V and 6 bases at J, with 16 bases between the two ends. The CDR3 is 16 residues long.

This chain links TRBV4-2 with TRBJ2-1; 8 bases fit TRBD2. The ends lost 0 bases at V and 0 bases at J; junction bases unmatched: 13. The CDR3 covers 20 residues. Germline CDR1 and CDR2: LGHNA and YNFKEQ. CDR3 coding DNA: TGTGCCAGCAGCCAAGATTTTGGCGGGAGGCTTACTCGCTCCTACAATGAGCAGTTCTTC. This sequence encodes CASSQDFGGRLTRSYNEQFF.

This chain uses TRBV19 with TRBJ1-1, with D tentatively TRBD1 (6 bases). Germline V gene lookup returns CDR1 LNHDA and CDR2 SQIVND (reference sequence). Trimming stripped 3 bases from V and 5 bases from J, with 16 bases between. This CDR3 comprises 15 residues. The CDR3 DNA reads TGTGCCAGTAGTATTATGCCCTCAGGGGTTACTGAAGCTTTCTTT. It translates to CASSIMPSGVTEAFF.

The gene calls are TRBV25-1 and TRBJ2-3, with 11 bases aligning to TRBD2. CDR3 length equals 17 residues. Germline assignment: CDR1 MGHDK and CDR2 SYGVNS. Losses at the gene ends were 2 bases for V and 4 bases for J; bases not matched to a gene: 8. CDR3 region: CASSEPAPGLAADTQYF. CDR3 in DNA: TGTGCCAGCAGTGAACCGGCACCGGGACTAGCGGCAGATACGCAGTATTTT.

The chain is built from TRBV3-1 (or the pseudogene TRBV3-2) and TRBJ2-2; maybe TRBD2 (5 bases). The V and J ends lost 5 bases and 4 bases respectively, with 8 bases between them. This CDR3 region has 13 residues. Germline lookup yields CDR1 LGHDT and CDR2 YNNKEL (reference sequence). The CDR3 region has the DNA TGTGCCAGCAGCTATGGGAGCACCGGGGAGCTGTTTTTT. Its translation is CASSYGSTGELFF.